The 13 T cell receptor beta chains listed next were all sequenced from one sample in a study of cytomegalovirus exposure and HLA in healthy donors. The PCR used 60 Vbeta and 13 Jbeta primers. Profiled with immunoSEQ multiplex PCR; TCRdb holds only in-frame clones, not every one. Of about 110,000 clones in the sample, 65% to 75% were seen once. Specimen: PBMCs. The receptors come from a man aged 25 to 45 in good health and CMV-seropositive.

V usage is TRBV7-9 and J usage is TRBJ2-5, with D possibly being TRBD2 (5 bases). Trimming took 2 bases from V and 0 from J, leaving 16 bases between them. The CDR3 runs to 17 residues. Germline values: CDR1 SEHNR, CDR2 FQNEAQ (reference sequence). In DNA form, the CDR3 reads TGTGCCAGCAGCTTAAGCCTAGCCATTAACTACCAAGAGACCCAGTACTTC. It encodes CASSLSLAINYQETQYF.

The chain joins TRBV30 to TRBJ2-7, with D maybe TRBD2 (5 bases). Trimming stripped 0 bases from V and 0 bases from J, with 18 bases between. Germline CDR1 and CDR2: GTSNPN and SVGIG (reference sequence). The CDR3 runs to 17 residues. The CDR3 region is CAWSVGWAGPNSYEQYF. The CDR3 DNA sequence: TGTGCCTGGAGTGTAGGTTGGGCGGGCCCCAACTCCTACGAGCAGTACTTC.

The V gene is TRBV5-1, the J gene TRBJ1-1, with 8 bases fitting TRBD1. Trimming removed 4 bases from V and 3 bases from J; junction bases left unmatched: 2. Germline V gene sequence: CDR1 SGHRS, CDR2 YFSETQ. The CDR3 is 13 residues long. The CDR3 is CASSPTGDTEAFF. The CDR3 coding sequence is TGCGCCAGCAGCCCGACAGGGGACACTGAAGCTTTCTTT.

The DNA for the CDR3 is TGTGCCAGTAGTTCGGACAGGTGGACCGGGGAGCTGTTTTTT. Translation: CASSSDRWTGELFF. The V gene is TRBV19, the J gene TRBJ2-2, with 7 bases matching TRBD1. V was clipped by 5 bases and J by 5 bases; unmatched bases: 5. This CDR3 region has 14 residues. CDR1 is LNHDA, CDR2 SQIVND, per germline (reference sequence).

This clone appeared a few times. The rearrangement uses TRBV5-6 and TRBJ2-1, with 13 bases that match TRBD2. J lost 9 bases, V lost 4 bases, and 10 bases had no gene match. Germline V gene sequence: CDR1 SGHDT, CDR2 YYEEEE. The length of the CDR3 is 16 residues. The CDR3 loop is CASSPLERTSGGEQFF. DNA of the CDR3: TGTGCCAGCAGCCCACTAGAGCGGACTAGCGGGGGTGAGCAGTTCTTC.

V is TRBV5-1 and J is TRBJ1-1; 9 bases fit TRBD1. CDR3 length: 13 amino acids. Germline assignment: CDR1 SGHRS and CDR2 YFSETQ. Trimming removed 4 bases from V and 4 bases from J; junction bases left unmatched: 2. The CDR3 DNA follows: TGCGCCAGCAGCGTGACAGGGGGCACTGAAGCTTTCTTT. It encodes CASSVTGGTEAFF.

As concerns this clone: The germline gene is not matched at one end of the junction; a read error may be the cause. Other DNA sequences in the sample encode the same CDR3. V gene TRBV7-9 combines with J gene TRBJ2-7, with a tentative D call TRBD2 (6 bases). This CDR3 contains 12 residues. Germline lookup yields CDR1 SEHNR and CDR2 FQNEAQ (reference sequence). The DNA for the CDR3 is TGTTCCAGCAGCTTAGCGGAGGACGAGCAGTACTTC. Protein sequence: CSSSLAEDEQYF.

The chain joins TRBV4-3 to TRBJ1-2; 9 bases line up with TRBD1. Trimming at V came to 4 bases and at J to 4 bases, leaving 4 bases not matched to a gene. Germline assignment: CDR1 LGHNA and CDR2 YSLEER. This CDR3 comprises 14 residues. CDR3 bases: TGCGCCAGCAGCCCGGACAGGGGAGGCTATGGCTACACCTTC. Translation gives CASSPDRGGYGYTF.

This clone appeared a few times. The chain employs TRBV5-4 and TRBJ1-2, with unresolved D. Germline loops: CDR1 SGHNT, CDR2 YYREEE (reference sequence). V lost 3 bases, J lost 3 bases, and 18 bases lay in between. The CDR3 runs to 16 residues. The CDR3 is CASSSMLVGLDYGYTF. CDR3 sequence (DNA): TGTGCCAGCAGCTCAATGCTAGTGGGTTTGGACTATGGCTACACCTTC.

To note about this clone: One end of the junction varies from germline; a read error may be responsible. This specimen includes other DNA sequences encoding the same CDR3. The V call is TRBV5-4, the J call TRBJ2-7, with TRBD1 matching over 8 bases. Germline values: CDR1 SGHNT, CDR2 YYREEE (reference sequence). The CDR3 spans 14 residues. The CDR3 coding sequence is TGTGCCAGCAGCCCTCGGACAGGGAACTACGAGCAATACTTC. Translating it yields CASSPRTGNYEQYF.

The V gene is TRBV6-1, the J gene TRBJ2-7, with 8 bases that match TRBD2. J gave up 0 bases and V 7 bases, and 2 bases lay outside the gene matches. Germline V gives CDR1 MNHNS, CDR2 SASEGT. The CDR3 contains 13 residues. The CDR3: CASKAGVSYEQYF. The CDR3 DNA sequence: TGTGCCAGCAAAGCGGGGGTCTCCTACGAGCAGTACTTC.

This chain connects TRBV29-1 to TRBJ1-1, with a tentative D call TRBD1 (5 bases). The ends were cut back, 6 bases at V and 0 bases at J, with 20 bases in the middle. CDR1 and CDR2 (germline): SQVTM, ANQGSEA. The CDR3 is 16 amino acids. CDR3 in DNA: TGCAGCGTCGGGACCCTTGGCGGGGTTATGAACACTGAAGCTTTCTTT. As protein: CSVGTLGGVMNTEAFF.

This clone has at least ten counts. CDR3 nucleotide sequence: TGTGCCAGCAGCTTATGGACAGGCCCTAACTATGGCTACACCTTC. Amino acids: CASSLWTGPNYGYTF. V and J are TRBV9 and TRBJ1-2; TRBD1 matches at 7 bases. This CDR3 is built from 15 residues. The germline V gene encodes CDR1 SGDLS and CDR2 YYNGEE. The J segment lost 0 bases and the V segment lost 4 bases, leaving 6 bases of the junction unmatched.